This T cell receptor (beta chain) stems from a study of cytomegalovirus exposure and HLA in healthy donors. Study-wide context: Approximately 83 million unique TCRs from HLA-typed donors were held in an early data release.

PCR primers comprised 60 Vbeta and 13 Jbeta primers. The data were produced by immunoSEQ multiplex PCR, yet TCRdb's version contains in-frame clones alone and is incomplete. This repertoire shows under 200,000 clones, approximately 88% found once; its top ten account for more than 0.85%. Regarding this clone: The antigen remains unidentified.

Study-level points and caveats: A later analysis reported that several of the most significant clusters appeared to be linked to common viral pathogens, among them Epstein-Barr virus.

The CDR3 loop spans 16 amino acids. CDR1 is MGHRA and CDR2 is YSYEKL in the germline V gene. V was shortened by 1 base and J by 0 bases, with 9 bases between the two germline ends. V is TRBV4-1 and J is TRBJ2-2, with D hard to call. Sequencing used PBMCs. This receptor was identified in a man aged 25-45 years in good health and CMV-seronegative. DNA for the CDR3: TGCGCCAGCAGCCAAGTGTGGCCAACGAACACCGGGGAGCTGTTTTTT. The encoded protein is CASSQVWPTNTGELFF.